This T cell receptor (beta chain) was identified in a study of T cell repertoires in cytomegalovirus infection. Across the whole study: It was recently identified HLA-C-restricted and well-studied HLA-B-restricted CMV epitopes that the study used.

Note on this clonotype: Its specificity is not known.

In germline, CDR1 is SGDLS, CDR2 YYNGEE. V was clipped by 4 bases and J by 1 base; unmatched bases: 6. The CDR3 totals 16 residues. TCRdb recomputed calls from the reads with MiXCR, one row per CDR3 protein. This table holds about 830,000 distinct CDR3 sequences, 30% to 35% found once. Findings and caveats of the study: The ex vivo response was dominated by HLA-C-restricted CMV-specific TCR beta clonotypes.

Here the sequenced sample was cultured CD8+ T cells from PBMCs, taken from culture after CMV antigen stimulation. The clonotype originates from a human donor in good health (CMV status not recorded). Some clones in this sample may be carry-over from other donors' samples. The rearrangement links TRBV9 to TRBJ2-2; 8 bases align to TRBD1. CDR3 loop: CASSKPTGENTGELFF. CDR3 DNA sequence: TGTGCCAGCAGCAAACCGACAGGGGAGAACACCGGGGAGCTGTTTTTT.